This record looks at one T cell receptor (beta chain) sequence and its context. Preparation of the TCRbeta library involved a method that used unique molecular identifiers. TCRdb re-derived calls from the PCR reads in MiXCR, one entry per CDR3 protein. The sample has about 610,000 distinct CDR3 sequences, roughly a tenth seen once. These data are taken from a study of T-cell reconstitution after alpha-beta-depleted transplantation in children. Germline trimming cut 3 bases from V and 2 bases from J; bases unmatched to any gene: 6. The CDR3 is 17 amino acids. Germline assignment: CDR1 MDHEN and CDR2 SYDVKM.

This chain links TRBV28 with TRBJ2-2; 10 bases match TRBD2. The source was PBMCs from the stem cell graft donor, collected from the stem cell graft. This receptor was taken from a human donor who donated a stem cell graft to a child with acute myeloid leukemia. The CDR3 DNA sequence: TGTGCCAGCAGTTTCCCTCTAGCGGGAGCAAACACCGGGGAGCTGTTTTTT. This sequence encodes CASSFPLAGANTGELFF.